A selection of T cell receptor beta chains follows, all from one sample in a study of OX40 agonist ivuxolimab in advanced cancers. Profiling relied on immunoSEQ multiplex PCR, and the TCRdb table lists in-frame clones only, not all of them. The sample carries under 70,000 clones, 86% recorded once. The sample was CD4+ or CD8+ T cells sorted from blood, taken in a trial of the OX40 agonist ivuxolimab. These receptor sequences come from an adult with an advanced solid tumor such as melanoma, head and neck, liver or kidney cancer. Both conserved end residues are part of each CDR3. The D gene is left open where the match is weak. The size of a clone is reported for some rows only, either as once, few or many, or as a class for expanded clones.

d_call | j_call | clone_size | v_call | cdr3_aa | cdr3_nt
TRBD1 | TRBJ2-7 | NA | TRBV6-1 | CASNAGTGRGEQYF | TGTGCCAGCAACGCCGGGACAGGCCGCGGTGAGCAGTACTTC
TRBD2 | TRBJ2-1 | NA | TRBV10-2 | CASSRTSGRVILPHIEQFF | TGCGCCAGCAGTCGGACTAGCGGGAGGGTAATCCTGCCCCACATTGAGCAGTTCTTC
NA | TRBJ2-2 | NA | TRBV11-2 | CASSLAGGNTGELFF | TGTGCCAGCAGCTTAGCCGGCGGGAACACCGGGGAGCTGTTTTTT
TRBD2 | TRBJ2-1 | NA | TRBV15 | CATSREGLAKFF | TGTGCCACCAGCAGAGAGGGACTAGCGAAATTCTTC
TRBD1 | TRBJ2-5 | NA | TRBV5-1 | CASSPTGGPQETQYF | TGCGCCAGCAGCCCGACAGGGGGCCCCCAAGAGACCCAGTACTTC
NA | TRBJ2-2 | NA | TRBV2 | CASSEESGTTNTGELFF | TGTGCCAGCAGTGAAGAGTCCGGGACAACGAACACCGGGGAGCTGTTTTTT
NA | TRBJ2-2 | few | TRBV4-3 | CASSQEPHSGTGELFF | TGCGCCAGCAGCCAAGAGCCCCATAGCGGAACCGGGGAGCTGTTTTTT
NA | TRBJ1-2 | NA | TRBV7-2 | CASSAGSQVSYGYTF | TGTGCCAGCAGCGCCGGTTCCCAGGTGTCCTATGGCTACACCTTC
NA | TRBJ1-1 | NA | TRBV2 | CASSVGFAGGNTEAFF | TGTGCCAGCAGTGTCGGATTTGCTGGGGGAAACACTGAAGCTTTCTTT
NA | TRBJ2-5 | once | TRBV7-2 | CASSLATETQYF | TGTGCCAGCAGCTTAGCGACGGAGACCCAGTACTTC
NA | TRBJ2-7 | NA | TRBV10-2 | CASSDRRRGGHEQYF | TGCGCCAGCAGTGATCGCCGGAGAGGGGGTCACGAGCAGTACTTC
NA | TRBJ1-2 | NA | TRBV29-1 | CSVDSYGYTF | TGCAGCGTTGATAGCTATGGCTACACCTTC
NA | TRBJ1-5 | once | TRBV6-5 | CASRSDRLSNQPQHF | TGTGCCAGCAGAAGTGACAGGCTTAGCAATCAGCCCCAGCATTTT
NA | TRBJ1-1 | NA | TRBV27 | CASSFPGSKAFF | TGTGCCAGCAGTTTCCCCGGGTCGAAAGCTTTCTTT
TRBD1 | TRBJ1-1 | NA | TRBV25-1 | CASSTTGGGTEAFF | TGTGCCAGCAGTACAACAGGGGGTGGCACTGAAGCTTTCTTT
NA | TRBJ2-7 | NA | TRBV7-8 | CASSLDRSSYEQYF | TGTGCCAGCAGCTTAGACCGCTCCTCCTACGAGCAGTACTTC
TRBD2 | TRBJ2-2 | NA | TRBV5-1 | CASTRGAGGTGELFF | TGCGCCAGCACCAGGGGAGCGGGAGGGACCGGGGAGCTGTTTTTT
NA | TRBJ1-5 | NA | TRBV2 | CASRLRGGTQPQHF | TGTGCCAGTCGGCTGCGGGGGGGCACTCAGCCCCAGCATTTT
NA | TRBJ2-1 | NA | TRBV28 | CASRGPTPRTYNEQFF | TGTGCCAGCAGGGGCCCTACCCCTCGAACTTACAATGAGCAGTTCTTC
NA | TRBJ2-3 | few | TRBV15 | CATSRDLGPGTTDTQYF | TGTGCCACCAGCAGAGATCTAGGTCCCGGGACCACAGATACGCAGTATTTT
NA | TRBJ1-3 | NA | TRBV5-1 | CASSLRAGSGNTIYF | TGCGCCAGCAGCTTGCGAGCGGGCTCTGGAAACACCATATATTTT
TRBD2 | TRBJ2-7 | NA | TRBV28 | CASSFAQGRLAGKNSYEQYF | TGTGCCAGCAGTTTTGCGCAGGGGAGGCTAGCGGGTAAAAACTCCTACGAGCAGTACTTC
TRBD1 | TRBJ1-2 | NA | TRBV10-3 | CAISEGDSSNYGYTF | TGTGCCATCAGTGAAGGGGACAGCTCTAACTATGGCTACACCTTC
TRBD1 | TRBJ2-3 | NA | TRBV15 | CATSRVGQGAGDTQYF | TGTGCCACCAGCAGAGTGGGACAGGGGGCAGGAGATACGCAGTATTTT
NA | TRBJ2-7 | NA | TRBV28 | CASSFGAVSPYEQYF | TGTGCCAGCAGTTTCGGAGCGGTATCCCCCTACGAGCAGTACTTC
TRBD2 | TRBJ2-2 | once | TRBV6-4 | CASSVSGTSGSTGELFF | TGTGCCAGCAGTGTCTCCGGGACTAGCGGGAGCACCGGGGAGCTGTTTTTT
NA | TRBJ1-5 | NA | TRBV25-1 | CASSAPDSFAQHF | TGTGCCAGCAGTGCCCCGGACAGTTTTGCCCAGCATTTT
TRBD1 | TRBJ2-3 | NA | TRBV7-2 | CASSLFRGLGDTQYF | TGTGCCAGCAGCTTATTTAGGGGGCTTGGAGATACGCAGTATTTT
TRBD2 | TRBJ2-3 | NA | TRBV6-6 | CASSYSLGAGADTQYF | TGTGCCAGCAGTTACAGTTTGGGAGCGGGAGCGGATACGCAGTATTTT
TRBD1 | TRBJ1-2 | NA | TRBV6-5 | CASSYLTRDRGGYTF | TGTGCCAGCAGTTACTTAACCCGGGACAGGGGTGGCTACACCTTC
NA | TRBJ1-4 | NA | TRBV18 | CASSLQGNEKLFF | TGTGCCAGCTCCCTACAGGGTAATGAAAAACTGTTTTTT
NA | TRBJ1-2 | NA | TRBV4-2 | CASSQEGPRRANYGYTF | TGTGCCAGCAGCCAAGAAGGACCCAGAAGAGCTAACTATGGCTACACCTTC
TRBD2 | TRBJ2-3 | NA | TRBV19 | CASSGAGGPVGTDTQYF | TGTGCCAGTAGTGGAGCGGGAGGGCCGGTTGGCACAGATACGCAGTATTTT
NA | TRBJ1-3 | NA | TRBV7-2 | CASSLGPDGNTIYF | TGTGCCAGCAGCTTAGGTCCAGATGGAAACACCATATATTTT
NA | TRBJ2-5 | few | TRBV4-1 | CASSQDRASDQETQYF | TGCGCCAGCAGCCAAGATCGAGCATCCGATCAAGAGACCCAGTACTTC
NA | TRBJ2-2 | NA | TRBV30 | CAWVTVGELFF | TGTGCCTGGGTGACAGTTGGGGAGCTGTTTTTT
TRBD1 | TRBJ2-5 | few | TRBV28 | CASSTGGVEETQYF | TGTGCCAGCAGTACAGGGGGAGTGGAAGAGACCCAGTACTTC
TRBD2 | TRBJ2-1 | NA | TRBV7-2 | CASSSGLLNEQFF | TGTGCCAGCAGCTCGGGACTACTAAATGAGCAGTTCTTC
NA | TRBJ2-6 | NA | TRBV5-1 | CASSLGHPSGANVLTF | TGCGCCAGCAGCTTGGGACACCCGTCTGGGGCCAACGTCCTGACTTTC
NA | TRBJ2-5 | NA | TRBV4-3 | CASSQDLLGGLEETQYF | TGCGCCAGCAGCCAAGATTTACTAGGGGGGTTAGAGGAGACCCAGTACTTC
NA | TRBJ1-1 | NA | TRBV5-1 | CASGRDGLNTEAFF | TGCGCCAGCGGAAGGGACGGACTGAACACTGAAGCTTTCTTT
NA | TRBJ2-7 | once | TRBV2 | CASRGGGLPEQYF | TGTGCCAGCAGGGGCGGCGGACTTCCGGAGCAGTACTTC
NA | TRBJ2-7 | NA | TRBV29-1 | CSVEDSLGNGQYF | TGCAGCGTTGAAGACTCTCTTGGAAACGGGCAGTACTTC
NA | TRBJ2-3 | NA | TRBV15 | CATSRDIGRQGIASTDTQYF | TGTGCCACCAGCAGAGATATAGGTCGTCAGGGGATTGCTAGCACAGATACGCAGTATTTT
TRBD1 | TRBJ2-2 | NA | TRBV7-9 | CASSLTGGFTGELFF | TGTGCCAGCAGCTTGACAGGGGGGTTCACCGGGGAGCTGTTTTTT
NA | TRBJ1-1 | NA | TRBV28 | CASIRDTEAFF | TGTGCCAGCATCAGGGACACTGAAGCTTTCTTT
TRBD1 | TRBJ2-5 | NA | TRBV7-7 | CASSFRGRETQYF | TGTGCCAGCAGCTTTAGGGGGCGCGAGACCCAGTACTTC
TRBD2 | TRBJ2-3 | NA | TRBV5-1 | CASSSLSGRAVIGTQYF | TGCGCCAGCAGCAGCCTCAGCGGGAGGGCCGTTATAGGTACGCAGTATTTT
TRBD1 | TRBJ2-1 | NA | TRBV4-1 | CASSQEGTGVNEQFF | TGCGCCAGCAGCCAGGAAGGGACAGGGGTCAATGAGCAGTTCTTC
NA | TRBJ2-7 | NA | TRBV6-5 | CASSKGQGAYEQYF | TGTGCCAGCAGTAAAGGGCAGGGAGCCTACGAGCAGTACTTC
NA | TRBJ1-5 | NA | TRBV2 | CASSSDASQPQHF | TGTGCCAGCAGCTCAGACGCCTCCCAGCCCCAGCATTTT
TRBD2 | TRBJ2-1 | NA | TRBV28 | CASSFITSGTIFPRVGNNEQFF | TGTGCCAGCAGTTTTATAACTAGCGGGACAATTTTTCCGCGGGTGGGTAACAATGAGCAGTTCTTC
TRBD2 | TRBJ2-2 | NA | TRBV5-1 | CASSHSSGGTGELFF | TGCGCCAGCAGTCATTCTAGCGGTGGCACCGGGGAGCTGTTTTTT